This T cell receptor (beta chain) was recovered during a study of cytomegalovirus exposure and HLA in healthy donors. Primers included in the PCR were 60 Vbeta and 13 Jbeta primers. The protocol was immunoSEQ multiplex PCR, while the TCRdb copy is restricted to in-frame clones and leaves out a portion. The data hold some 79,000 clones, with around 79% observed a single time. CDR3 length: 15 residues. Trimming took 8 bases from V and 0 from J, leaving 14 bases between them. Germline lookup yields CDR1 MDHEN and CDR2 SYDVKM. Points on this clone: The antigen is not known.

Study outcomes and limitations: Cytomegalovirus status was reportedly diagnosed by the classifier with high sensitivity and specificity.

The rearrangement joins TRBV28 to TRBJ2-1; TRBD1 is a possible D gene (5 bases). Sequencing input: PBMCs. The sequence came from a male donor in good health and CMV-seropositive. CDR3 residues: CASGALTLSYNEQFF. The CDR3 DNA is TGTGCCAGCGGGGCGCTTACCCTCTCCTACAATGAGCAGTTCTTC.